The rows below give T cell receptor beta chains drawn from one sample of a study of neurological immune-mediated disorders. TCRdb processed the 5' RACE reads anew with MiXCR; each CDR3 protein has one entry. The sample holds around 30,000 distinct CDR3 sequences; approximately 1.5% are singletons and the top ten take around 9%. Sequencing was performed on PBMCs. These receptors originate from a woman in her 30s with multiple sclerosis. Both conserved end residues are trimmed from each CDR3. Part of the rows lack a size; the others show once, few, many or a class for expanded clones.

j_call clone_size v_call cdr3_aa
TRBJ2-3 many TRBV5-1 ASSFQGTTDTQY
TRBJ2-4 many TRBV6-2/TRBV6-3 ASFSSGLAKNIQY
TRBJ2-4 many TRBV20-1 SATDRGRNIQY
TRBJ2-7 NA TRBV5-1 ASSLYYEQY
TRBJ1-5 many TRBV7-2 ASSYRGDQPQH
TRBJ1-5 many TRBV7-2 ASSLAGGGRSNQPQH
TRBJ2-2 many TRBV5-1 ASLTDRLGSTGELF
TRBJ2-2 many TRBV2 ASSGRPTGELF
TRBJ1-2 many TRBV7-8 ASSLGADPNYGYT
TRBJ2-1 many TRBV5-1 ASRQTGGSYNEQF
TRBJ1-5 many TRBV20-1 SALTGTGQPQH
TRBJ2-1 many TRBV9 ASSGTGTRDYNEQF
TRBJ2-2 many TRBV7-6 ASRTLASTGELF
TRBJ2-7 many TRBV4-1 ASSPQVAGGPYEQY
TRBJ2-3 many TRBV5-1 ASSFSSPGGDTQY
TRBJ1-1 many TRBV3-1 ASSQDRANTEAF
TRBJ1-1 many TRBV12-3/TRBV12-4 ASSDRSVRLEAF
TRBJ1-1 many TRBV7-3 ASRLRAPGQGFTEAF
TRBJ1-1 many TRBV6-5 ASSSTGARPNTEAF
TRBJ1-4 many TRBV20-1 SARQVATNEKLF
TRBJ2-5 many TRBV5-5 ASSRGPNQETQY
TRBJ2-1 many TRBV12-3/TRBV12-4 ASSRTSGGWGGEQF
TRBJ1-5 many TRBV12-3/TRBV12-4 ASSLKGGNQPQH
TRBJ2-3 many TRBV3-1 ASSQVGGGAQY
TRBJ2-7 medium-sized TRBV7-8 ASRPQGTGEQY
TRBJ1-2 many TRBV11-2 ASSLWTGDSYT
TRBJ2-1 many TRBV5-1 ASSLATNEQF
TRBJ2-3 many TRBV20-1 SAPRDRANTQY
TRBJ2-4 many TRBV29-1 SGRGSKNIQY
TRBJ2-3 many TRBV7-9 ASSPGTYSTDTQY
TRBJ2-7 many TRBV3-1 ASSQSWASRLNEQY
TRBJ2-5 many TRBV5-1 ASRQGLMRTQY
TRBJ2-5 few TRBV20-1 SATRAGVRQETQY
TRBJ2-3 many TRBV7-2 ASSLTLGPRDTQY
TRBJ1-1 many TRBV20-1 SAPSLRNTEAF
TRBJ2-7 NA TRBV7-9 ASSVFREYEQY
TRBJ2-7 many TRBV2 ASSGTTYEQY
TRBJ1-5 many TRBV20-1 SALTGSNQPQH
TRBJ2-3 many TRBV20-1 SASEGVSDTQY
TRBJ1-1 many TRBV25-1 ASSDLIEAF
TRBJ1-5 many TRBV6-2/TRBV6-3 ASSYLAGRQPQH
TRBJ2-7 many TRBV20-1 SALGIRVDEQY
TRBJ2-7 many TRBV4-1 ASSRPGTGVYEQY
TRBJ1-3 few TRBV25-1 ASNQGARNTIY
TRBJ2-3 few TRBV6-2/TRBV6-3 ASSRAGATDTQY
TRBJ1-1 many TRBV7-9 ASSMWNTEAF
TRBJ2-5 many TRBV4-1 ASVGQGETQY
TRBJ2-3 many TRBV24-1 ATSDPKGQGGTDTQY
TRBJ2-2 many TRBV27 ASSMGLITGELF
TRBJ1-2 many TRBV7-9 ASSLEAGGRLGYGYT
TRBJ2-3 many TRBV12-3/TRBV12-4 ASGRLAETDTQY
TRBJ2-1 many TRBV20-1 SAREPDGTVYNEQF